The 25 T cell receptor beta chains listed next were all sequenced from one sample in a study of monozygotic twins with cystic fibrosis. Only in-frame clones appear in the TCRdb table, and some are missing; sequencing was by immunoSEQ multiplex PCR. The table lists about 29,000 clones, 85% of them singletons. Sequencing was done on a sample of blood. These receptor sequences come from a girl aged 2 to 9 with cystic fibrosis.

The chain combines TRBV2 with TRBJ2-7; 7 positions agree with TRBD2. The length of the CDR3 is 12 residues. Trimming took 6 bases from V and 4 from J; bases not matched to a gene: 3. Germline V gene data show CDR1 as SNHLY and CDR2 as FYNNEI. DNA of the CDR3: TGTGCCAGCAGGACCGGGGGGTACGAGCAGTACTTC. Translated: CASRTGGYEQYF.

The chain employs TRBV11-2 and TRBJ2-7; 13 nucleotides agree with TRBD2. The CDR3 length is 13 residues. CDR1 and CDR2 (germline): SGHAT, FQNNGV. J was trimmed by 4 bases and V by 8 bases; bases with no gene match: 2. The CDR3 is CASGTSGKYEQYF. The CDR3 region has the DNA TGTGCCAGCGGGACTAGCGGGAAGTACGAGCAGTACTTC. Based on the CDR3 plus reference TRBV11-2 and TRBJ2-7, the full variable domain is EAGVAQSPRYKIIEKRQSVAFWCNPISGHATLYWYQQILGQGPKLLIQFQNNGVVDDSQLPKDRFSAERLKGVDSTLKIQPAKLEDSAVYLCASGTSGKYEQYFGPGTRLTVT.

The chain couples TRBV29-1 to TRBJ1-1, with a possible D match to TRBD1 (5 bases). The germline V gene has CDR1 SQVTM and CDR2 ANQGSEA. The CDR3 has 11 amino acids. V lost 3 bases and J lost 11, with 13 bases in between. CDR3 in DNA: TGCAGCGTTGATGTTTCCAGGGAGGCTTTCTTT. Translated: CSVDVSREAFF.

The genes are TRBV6-5 and TRBJ1-1; D call uncertain. The CDR3 length is 13 residues. The ends were cut back, 6 bases at V and 4 bases at J, with 12 bases in the middle. Germline V gene data show CDR1 as MNHEY and CDR2 as SVGAGI. The CDR3 spells CASSEHDLTEAFF. The CDR3 region has the DNA TGTGCCAGCAGCGAACATGATCTCACTGAAGCTTTCTTT.

This clone was found once. The chain is built from TRBV5-1 and TRBJ2-3; TRBD2 matches at 8 bases. With 2 bases clipped from V and 0 bases from J, the junction kept 2 bases outside the gene matches. Germline V lookup: CDR1 SGHRS, CDR2 YFSETQ. The CDR3 has 15 amino acids. The CDR3 nucleotides are TGCGCCAGCAGCTTTATAGCGGGAAGCACAGATACGCAGTATTTT. Translated: CASSFIAGSTDTQYF.

On this clone itself: One end of the junction is discordant with germline, which a read error may explain. The J gene is TRBJ1-2, the V gene TRBV6-4, with 7 bases lining up with TRBD1. This CDR3 is built from 15 residues. Germline V gene lookup returns CDR1 MRHNA and CDR2 SNTAGT. CDR3 DNA sequence: TGTGCCAGCAGCGCTTCGACAGGGCAGTCCTATCGCTACACCTTC. This codes for CASSASTGQSYRYTF.

The J gene is TRBJ1-1, the V gene TRBV6-1; 11 bases are a match to TRBD1. This CDR3 is 15 amino acids long. CDR1 and CDR2 from the germline V gene are MNHNS and SASEGT. V gave up 5 bases and J gave up 5 bases; unmatched junction bases: 7. DNA for the CDR3: TGTGCCAGCAGTATACGGGACAGGGGGGTTACTGAAGCTTTCTTT. It encodes CASSIRDRGVTEAFF.

In DNA form, the CDR3 reads TGTGCCAGCAGCCTCTGGTCCCATGAATGGGAGCAGTTCTTC. Its protein product is CASSLWSHEWEQFF. The chain is built from TRBV7-8 and TRBJ2-1, with D hard to call. Trimming took 5 bases from V and 10 from J, leaving 18 bases between them. CDR1 and CDR2 (germline): SGHVS, FQNEAQ. The CDR3 totals 14 residues.

This chain joins TRBV4-1 and TRBJ2-4; D call uncertain. CDR1 MGHRA and CDR2 YSYEKL come from the germline V gene. With 4 bases removed from V and 0 bases from J, the gap between germline ends came to 10 bases. The CDR3 runs 15 residues. CDR3 in DNA: TGCGCCAGCAGCCGGGCGGAACTAGCCAAAAACATTCAGTACTTC. Translating gives CASSRAELAKNIQYF.

V usage is TRBV7-9 and J usage is TRBJ1-2; D uncertain. CDR3 length: 16 amino acids. CDR1 is SEHNR, CDR2 FQNEAQ, per germline (reference sequence). V was pared by 5 bases and J by 4 bases, with 20 bases between. CDR3 nucleotide sequence: TGTGCCAGCAGCCCGTGGTTGGGGAGGCCTTCCTATGGCTACACCTTC. Residues: CASSPWLGRPSYGYTF.

The rearrangement uses TRBV15 and TRBJ1-3, with D possibly being TRBD1 (6 bases). The CDR3 has 17 residues. Germline values: CDR1 LNHNV, CDR2 YYDKDF (reference sequence). The V end lost 0 bases, the J end lost 5 bases, and 17 bases lay between the germline ends. DNA for the CDR3: TGTGCCACCAGCAGAGATGTGATCGGGGGGCGGAGAAACACCATATATTTT. Its translation is CATSRDVIGGRRNTIYF. Full variable domain (outside the CDR3, taken from reference TRBV15 and TRBJ1-3): DAMVIQNPRYQVTQFGKPVTLSCSQTLNHNVMYWYQQKSSQAPKLLFHYYDKDFNNEADTPDNFQSRRPNTSFCFLDIRSPGLGDTAMYLCATSRDVIGGRRNTIYFGEGSWLTVV.

The chain links TRBV7-5 to TRBJ1-5. TRBV7-5 is a recognized pseudogene. The CDR3 is 17 amino acids. The CDR3 sequence: CARSFVRWQESNQPQHF. The CDR3 bases are TGTGCCAGAAGCTTTGTAAGGTGGCAGGAGAGCAATCAGCCCCAGCATTTT.

The CDR3 coding sequence is TGTGCCAGCAGTATGATGATCTGGCAGGGGACCAACTATGGCTACACCTTC. Translation gives CASSMMIWQGTNYGYTF. This chain links TRBV28 with TRBJ1-2; weak D call: TRBD1 (6 bases). Germline assignment: CDR1 MDHEN and CDR2 SYDVKM. V lost 5 bases and J lost 2, with 21 bases in between. CDR3 size: 17 residues.

The DNA for the CDR3 is TGTGCCACCAGCAGAGGTTGGATTGGTAGCGGCACAGATACGCAGTATTTT. Its protein is CATSRGWIGSGTDTQYF. The V call is TRBV15, the J call TRBJ2-3; TRBD2 might be the D (5 bases). Per germline, CDR1 LNHNV and CDR2 YYDKDF (reference sequence). V lost 1 base, J lost 1 base, and 15 bases lay in between. This CDR3 is built from 17 residues.

The CDR3 here is CAWSPVNTEAFF. As DNA, the CDR3 is TGTGCCTGGAGTCCCGTCAACACTGAAGCTTTCTTT. The J gene is TRBJ1-1, the V gene TRBV30, with D unresolved. The V gene lost 2 bases and the J gene lost 2 bases, with 6 bases spanning the gap. The CDR3 runs 12 residues. Germline lookup yields CDR1 GTSNPN and CDR2 SVGIG (reference sequence).

This rearrangement joins TRBV6-1 to TRBJ2-1; 9 bases agree with TRBD1. With 8 bases clipped from V and 7 bases from J, the junction kept 9 bases outside the gene matches. There are 14 residues in the CDR3. CDR1 is MNHNS, CDR2 SASEGT, per germline. The CDR3 here is CASRRDRVRNEQFF. In DNA form, the CDR3 reads TGTGCCAGCCGCCGGGACAGGGTCAGGAATGAGCAGTTCTTC.

The genes are TRBV5-1 and TRBJ1-2; tentatively, D is TRBD1 (5 bases). The length of the CDR3 is 13 residues. Trimming left V 4 bases short and J 0 bases short, with 7 bases between. CDR1 SGHRS and CDR2 YFSETQ come from the germline V gene. For the CDR3, the DNA is TGCGCCAGCAGCCCGACAGCTAACTATGGCTACACCTTC. This codes for CASSPTANYGYTF.

The chain links TRBV5-4 to TRBJ2-7; no clear D gene. Germline CDR1 SGHNT, CDR2 YYREEE (reference sequence). The CDR3 runs to 14 residues. V was shortened by 4 bases and J by 6 bases, with 17 bases between the two germline ends. The CDR3 bases are TGTGCCAGCAGCGCCTTCTTGGGGAAGGGCGAGCAGTACTTC. Protein: CASSAFLGKGEQYF.

This sequence joins TRBV15 and TRBJ1-4; TRBD1 matches 8 bases. The CDR3 has 13 amino acids. Losses at the gene ends were 3 bases for V and 8 bases for J; bases not matched to a gene: 2. Looked up from germline, CDR1 is LNHNV and CDR2 is YYDKDF (reference sequence). CDR3 region: CATSRGQEEKLFF. The CDR3 DNA sequence: TGTGCCACCAGCAGGGGACAGGAGGAAAAACTGTTTTTT.

The chain links TRBV5-1 to TRBJ2-1; 13 bases are a match to TRBD2. The CDR3 loop spans 19 amino acids. Germline V gene lookup returns CDR1 SGHRS and CDR2 YFSETQ. The ends lost 4 bases at V and 3 bases at J; junction bases unmatched: 13. In nucleotides, the CDR3 is TGCGCCAGCAGCGGACCCGGGACTAGCGGGGTGGGTTACTACAATGAGCAGTTCTTC. Its protein product is CASSGPGTSGVGYYNEQFF.

The CDR3 loop is CASRYREGGNTEAFF. CDR3 nucleotide sequence: TGTGCCAGCAGATACAGGGAGGGGGGCAACACTGAAGCTTTCTTT. The V gene is TRBV28, the J gene TRBJ1-1; D might be TRBD1 (6 bases). Trimming pared 6 bases from V and 2 bases from J, leaving 16 bases between. The CDR3 consists of 15 residues. Germline-derived CDR1 and CDR2 are MDHEN and SYDVKM.

This rearrangement joins TRBV5-6 to TRBJ1-2; D is perhaps TRBD1 (6 bases). CDR3 length: 14 residues. The V gene's germline CDR1 is SGHDT and CDR2 YYEEEE. V lost 7 bases and J lost 3, with 16 bases in between. Here the CDR3 reads CASQQGGGYYGYTF. In nucleotides, the CDR3 is TGTGCCAGCCAACAGGGAGGAGGCTACTATGGCTACACCTTC.

The J gene is TRBJ2-7, the V gene TRBV27; possibly TRBD1 for D (6 bases). Per germline, CDR1 MNHEY and CDR2 SMNVEV (reference sequence). This CDR3 is built from 13 residues. The V and J ends lost 4 bases and 1 base respectively, with 8 bases between them. CDR3 bases: TGTGCCAGCAGTTCCACAGGGTCCTACGAGCAGTACTTC. This sequence encodes CASSSTGSYEQYF.

The V and J genes are TRBV27 and TRBJ1-6, with D tentatively TRBD1 (6 bases). The CDR3 runs to 15 residues. V was trimmed by 5 bases and J by 7 bases, leaving 15 bases between them. Germline CDR1 is MNHEY and CDR2 is SMNVEV (reference sequence). The DNA for the CDR3 is TGTGCCAGCAGTGCCTCAGGGGCTAGGAATTCACCCCTCCACTTT. This sequence encodes CASSASGARNSPLHF.

The CDR3 DNA sequence: TGCGCCAGCAGCCTTACTCTATACCGGGACAGGAACACTGAAGCTTTCTTT. This gives the protein CASSLTLYRDRNTEAFF. The genes are TRBV4-1 and TRBJ1-1; 7 nucleotides align to TRBD1. Trimming cost V 4 bases and J 1 base; bases outside gene matches: 12. CDR3 length equals 17 residues. Germline values: CDR1 MGHRA, CDR2 YSYEKL.